A single T cell receptor beta chain is shown here with its context. These data originate in a study of blood T cells in healthy people across ages. The V and J ends lost 5 bases and 1 base respectively, with 14 bases between them. Germline V gene lookup returns CDR1 SEHNR and CDR2 FQNEAQ (reference sequence). The CDR3 sequence is 15 residues long. A second roughly 6 to 12 cycle PCR used barcoded and J-beta primers. TCRdb processed the 5' RACE reads anew with MiXCR; each CDR3 protein has one entry. This table holds around 800,000 distinct CDR3 sequences, roughly 24% found once. A further study also used this sample, focusing on T cells of mothers and their children. That paper adds: Reads obtained per mother exceeded 8.5 million TCR beta CDR3 reads, with about 3 million obtained per child.

Sequenced sample: blood. The TCR was taken from a boy between 10 and 17 years old in good health. The rearrangement uses TRBV7-9 and TRBJ1-1; possible D gene TRBD1, 5 bases. This chain's CDR3 is CASSPDGGKNTEAFF. In DNA, the CDR3 is TGTGCCAGCAGCCCGGACGGGGGGAAGAACACTGAAGCTTTCTTT.